The next 23 T cell receptor beta chains were all read from a single sample in a study of blood T cell repertoires in COVID-19. Sequencing was performed with immunoSEQ multiplex PCR; in TCRdb, only in-frame clones are kept and a portion is missing. Counted here are 200,000 to 250,000 clones, 86% occurring once; the ten biggest clones make up 3% to 3.5%. Input material: PBMCs or T cells enriched from blood (not recorded which). The source is a woman aged 45-59 years in a cohort exposed to, infected with or recovered from COVID-19 (not recorded which).

This rearrangement joins TRBV4-1 to TRBJ1-2; D unclear. CDR3 length: 14 amino acids. V gave up 1 base and J gave up 8 bases, with 14 bases separating them. Per germline, CDR1 MGHRA and CDR2 YSYEKL. CDR3 sequence (DNA): TGCGCCAGCAGCCAAGGACCTGCTTTCGGGGGCTACACCTTC. It is translated as CASSQGPAFGGYTF.

This clone was seen more than once but under ten times. The chain couples TRBV9 to TRBJ2-2, with D unclear. Trimming shortened V by 0 bases and J by 0 bases, and 9 bases separated the two germline ends. This CDR3 region has 16 residues. Germline-derived CDR1 and CDR2 are SGDLS and YYNGEE. The CDR3 DNA sequence: TGTGCCAGCAGCGTAGATGCGAGTACGAACACCGGGGAGCTGTTTTTT. Translated, it gives CASSVDASTNTGELFF.

In its sample, this clone was seen a few times. V usage is TRBV5-8 and J usage is TRBJ1-2; D call uncertain. V lost 0 bases, J lost 2 bases, and 5 bases lay in between. Germline V gives CDR1 SGHTS, CDR2 YDEGEE. CDR3 length: 13 residues. For the CDR3, the DNA is TGTGCCAGCAGCTTGGACAGAAACTATGGCTACACCTTC. Residues: CASSLDRNYGYTF.

The chain is built from TRBV6-5 and TRBJ2-2; 9 nucleotides align to TRBD1. CDR3 length: 16 amino acids. The ends lost 3 bases at V and 5 bases at J; junction bases unmatched: 7. Looked up from germline, CDR1 is MNHEY and CDR2 is SVGAGI. The CDR3 DNA follows: TGTGCCAGCAGTTATAACCCGGGACAGGGTACCGGGGAGCTGTTTTTT. Residues: CASSYNPGQGTGELFF.

The chain is built from TRBV5-1 and TRBJ1-4; D call uncertain. This CDR3 region has 15 residues. Trimming shortened V by 0 bases and J by 0 bases, and 6 bases separated the two germline ends. The V gene's germline CDR1 is SGHRS and CDR2 YFSETQ. The CDR3 nucleotides are TGCGCCAGCAGCTTGGAGCCCGCAACTAATGAAAAACTGTTTTTT. Its protein product is CASSLEPATNEKLFF.

This clone appeared a single time. The CDR3 coding sequence is TGTGCCAGCAGCCTCGTCCGGGACAGGGTTCTAACCCGTCCCCAGCCCCAGCATTTT. As protein: CASSLVRDRVLTRPQPQHF. This rearrangement joins TRBV7-2 to TRBJ1-5; 9 bases fit TRBD1. The germline gives CDR1 SGHTA, CDR2 FQGNSA. Trimming at V came to 5 bases and at J to 7 bases, leaving 21 bases not matched to a gene. The CDR3 has 19 amino acids.

The V call is TRBV30, the J call TRBJ1-5, with TRBD1 identical over 8 bases. Trimming removed 7 bases from V and 0 bases from J; junction bases left unmatched: 14. Germline V gene lookup returns CDR1 GTSNPN and CDR2 SVGIG (reference sequence). The CDR3 runs to 17 residues. The DNA for the CDR3 is TGTGCCTTCAGGACAGGGCGCTCCCTGGCTAGCAATCAGCCCCAGCATTTT. The encoded protein is CAFRTGRSLASNQPQHF.

This clone has just a few counts. The chain is built from TRBV5-1 and TRBJ1-1; D is unresolved. Trimming left V 2 bases short and J 2 bases short, with 10 bases between. Germline V lookup: CDR1 SGHRS, CDR2 YFSETQ. This CDR3 has 14 amino acids. The CDR3 DNA sequence: TGCGCCAGCAGCTTTGACGGGAAAAACACTGAAGCTTTCTTT. It codes for CASSFDGKNTEAFF.

This clone was found once. The chain combines TRBV11-2 with TRBJ2-7; possibly TRBD2 for D (5 bases). Germline assignment: CDR1 SGHAT and CDR2 FQNNGV. Trimming shortened V by 2 bases and J by 7 bases, and 12 bases separated the two germline ends. The CDR3 consists of 13 residues. In DNA, the CDR3 is TGTGCCAGCAGCTTAACCGGACTTCGGGAGCAGTACTTC. This gives the protein CASSLTGLREQYF.

The gene calls are TRBV7-2 and TRBJ1-6; maybe TRBD1 (6 bases). Germline CDR1 and CDR2: SGHTA and FQGNSA. The V end lost 7 bases, the J end lost 2 bases, and 18 bases lay between the germline ends. This CDR3 region has 17 residues. The chain's CDR3 is CASTPKLGATYNSPLHF. The DNA for the CDR3 is TGTGCCAGCACCCCCAAGTTGGGGGCCACCTATAATTCACCCCTCCACTTT.

The rearrangement links TRBV5-1 to TRBJ2-1; 10 bases agree with TRBD2. Germline-derived CDR1 and CDR2 are SGHRS and YFSETQ. J was trimmed by 6 bases and V by 0 bases; bases with no gene match: 12. This CDR3 contains 18 residues. CDR3 nucleotides: TGCGCCAGCAGCTTGGCACTGTTAGCGGGGGGCCGGAGCAATGAGCAGTTCTTC. Its translation is CASSLALLAGGRSNEQFF.

The chain carries TRBV10-1 and TRBJ1-6, with TRBD1 matching 8 bases. The germline V gene encodes CDR1 WNHNN and CDR2 SYGVQD (reference sequence). This CDR3 region has 20 residues. V was clipped by 6 bases and J by 6 bases; unmatched bases: 22. The CDR3 region has the DNA TGCGCCAGCAGGACCCATCCGGACAGGGTTTCCCTGGTCGTTAATTCACCCCTCCACTTT. Translated, it gives CASRTHPDRVSLVVNSPLHF.

V and J are TRBV5-5 and TRBJ1-2; no clear D. Germline V gene data show CDR1 as SGHKS and CDR2 as YYEKEE (reference sequence). V was pared by 4 bases and J by 7 bases, with 11 bases between. The CDR3 is made up of 12 amino acids. CDR3 nucleotide sequence: TGTGCCAGCAGCCTAGATCGTGGTGGCTACACCTTC. As protein: CASSLDRGGYTF.

The chain has TRBV12-3 or TRBV12-4 and TRBJ1-4; D call uncertain. V was pared by 2 bases and J by 5 bases, with 6 bases between. This CDR3 comprises 13 residues. The CDR3 sequence is CASSLRRNEKLFF. CDR3 DNA sequence: TGTGCCAGCAGTTTACGGAGAAATGAAAAACTGTTTTTT.

This chain connects TRBV4-3 to TRBJ1-1; D remains ambiguous. V lost 1 base and J lost 1, with 16 bases in between. The V gene's germline CDR1 is LGHNA and CDR2 YSLEER. The CDR3 spans 17 residues. The CDR3 nucleotides read TGCGCCAGCAGCCAAGCTGCGGGGAGGGCGGGGAACACTGAAGCTTTCTTT. This gives the protein CASSQAAGRAGNTEAFF.

The gene calls are TRBV2 and TRBJ2-1; 9 nucleotides agree with TRBD1. V shed 4 bases and J 7 bases; nucleotides not matched to a gene: 5. The CDR3 length is 14 residues. Germline values: CDR1 SNHLY, CDR2 FYNNEI. The CDR3 nucleotides read TGTGCCAGCAGTGTCCGGACAGGGGTGAATGAGCAGTTCTTC. Its translation: CASSVRTGVNEQFF.

The chain is built from TRBV7-3 and TRBJ2-3, with 7 bases identical to TRBD2. Unmatched junction bases numbered 13, after V lost 5 bases and J lost 5 bases. The CDR3 length is 16 residues. Germline CDR1 reads SGHTA; CDR2 reads FQGTGA. The CDR3 protein is CASSKRASAGEDTQYF. The CDR3 bases are TGTGCCAGCAGCAAAAGGGCTTCCGCGGGGGAAGATACGCAGTATTTT.

This sequence joins TRBV28 and TRBJ2-1, with 10 nucleotides matching TRBD2. The germline V gene has CDR1 MDHEN and CDR2 SYDVKM. The CDR3 has 16 amino acids. Unmatched junction bases numbered 8, after V lost 5 bases and J lost 4 bases. The CDR3 nucleotides are TGTGCCAGCAGTGCCCCCTTAGCGGGGGGTTACAATGAGCAGTTCTTC. It specifies CASSAPLAGGYNEQFF.

The rearrangement uses TRBV7-2 and TRBJ1-2; the D gene is possibly TRBD1 (6 bases). The germline V gene has CDR1 SGHTA and CDR2 FQGNSA. This CDR3 has 15 residues. Trimming stripped 5 bases from V and 0 bases from J, with 13 bases between. The CDR3 DNA is TGTGCCAGCAGCGTGAACAGGGACCCTAACTATGGCTACACCTTC. This codes for CASSVNRDPNYGYTF.

The chain combines TRBV5-1 with TRBJ2-1; 9 bases match TRBD2. The V and J ends lost 1 base and 6 bases, in that order; junction bases with no gene match: 5. CDR3 length: 15 amino acids. Germline CDR1 and CDR2: SGHRS and YFSETQ. The chain's CDR3 is CASSLTGLASNEQFF. CDR3 sequence (DNA): TGCGCCAGCAGCTTGACCGGACTAGCGTCCAATGAGCAGTTCTTC.

The chain joins TRBV20-1 to TRBJ1-4; 7 bases map to TRBD1. The V segment lost 3 bases and the J segment 2 bases; nucleotides outside the gene matches: 6. Germline CDR1 and CDR2: DFQATT and SNEGSKA (reference sequence). The CDR3 has 15 amino acids. This CDR3 reads CSASHPTGTNEKLFF. The CDR3 DNA reads as TGCAGTGCTAGTCACCCGACAGGGACTAATGAAAAACTGTTTTTT.

This chain joins TRBV30 and TRBJ1-4, with 7 bases matching TRBD1. V lost 5 bases, J lost 8 bases, and 5 bases stayed unmatched. This CDR3 comprises 12 residues. Germline values: CDR1 GTSNPN, CDR2 SVGIG (reference sequence). CDR3 amino acids: CAWSRQGEKLFF. CDR3 DNA: TGTGCCTGGTCCCGACAGGGCGAAAAACTGTTTTTT.

This clone was counted a single time. The V gene is TRBV4-1, the J gene TRBJ1-1, with D tentatively TRBD1 (5 bases). CDR3 length: 14 amino acids. Germline V gene lookup returns CDR1 MGHRA and CDR2 YSYEKL. Trimming removed 7 bases from V and 5 bases from J, with 17 bases in between. CDR3: CASNKQVLGTEAFF. The CDR3 DNA reads TGCGCCAGCAACAAACAGGTGCTCGGAACTGAAGCTTTCTTT.